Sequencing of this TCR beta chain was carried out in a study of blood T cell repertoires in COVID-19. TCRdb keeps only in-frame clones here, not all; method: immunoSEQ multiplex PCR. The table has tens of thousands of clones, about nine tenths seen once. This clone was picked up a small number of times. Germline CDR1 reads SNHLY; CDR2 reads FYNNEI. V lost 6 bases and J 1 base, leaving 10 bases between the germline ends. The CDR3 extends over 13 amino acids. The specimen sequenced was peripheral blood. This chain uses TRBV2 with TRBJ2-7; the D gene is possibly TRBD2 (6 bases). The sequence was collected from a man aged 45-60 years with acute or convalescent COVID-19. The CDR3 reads CASRRDDSYEQYF. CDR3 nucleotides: TGTGCCAGCAGGCGGGACGATTCCTACGAGCAGTACTTC. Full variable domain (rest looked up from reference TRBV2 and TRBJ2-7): EPEVTQTPSHQVTQMGQEVILRCVPISNHLYFYWYRQILGQKVEFLVSFYNNEISEKSEIFDDQFSVERPDGSNFTLKIRSTKLEDSAMYFCASRRDDSYEQYFGPGTRLTVT.